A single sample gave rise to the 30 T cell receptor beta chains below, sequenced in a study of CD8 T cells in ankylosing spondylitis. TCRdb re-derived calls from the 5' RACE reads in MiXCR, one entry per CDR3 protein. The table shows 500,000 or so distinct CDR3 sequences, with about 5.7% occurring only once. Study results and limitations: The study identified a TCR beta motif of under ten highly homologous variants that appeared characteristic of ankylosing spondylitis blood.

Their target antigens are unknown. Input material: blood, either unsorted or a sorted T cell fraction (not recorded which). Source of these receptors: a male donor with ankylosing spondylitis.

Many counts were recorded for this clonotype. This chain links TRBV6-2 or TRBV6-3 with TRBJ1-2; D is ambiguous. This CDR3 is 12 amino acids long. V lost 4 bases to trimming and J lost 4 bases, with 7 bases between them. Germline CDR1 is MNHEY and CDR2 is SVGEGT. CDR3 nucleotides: TGTGCCAGCAGTTTTAGCGGCTATGGCTACACCTTC. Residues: CASSFSGYGYTF.

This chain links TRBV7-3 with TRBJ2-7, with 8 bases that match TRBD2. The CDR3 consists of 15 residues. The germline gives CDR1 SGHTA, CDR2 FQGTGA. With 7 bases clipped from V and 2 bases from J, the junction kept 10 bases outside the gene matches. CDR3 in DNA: TGTGCCAGCACAACATTCGAGCGGGGGCCCTACGAGCAGTACTTC. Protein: CASTTFERGPYEQYF.

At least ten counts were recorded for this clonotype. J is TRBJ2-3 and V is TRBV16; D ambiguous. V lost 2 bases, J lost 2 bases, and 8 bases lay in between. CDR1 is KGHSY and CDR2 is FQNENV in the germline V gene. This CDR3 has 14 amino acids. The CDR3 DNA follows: TGTGCCAGCAGCCAAGGAGCTCCCACAGATACGCAGTATTTT. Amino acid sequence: CASSQGAPTDTQYF.

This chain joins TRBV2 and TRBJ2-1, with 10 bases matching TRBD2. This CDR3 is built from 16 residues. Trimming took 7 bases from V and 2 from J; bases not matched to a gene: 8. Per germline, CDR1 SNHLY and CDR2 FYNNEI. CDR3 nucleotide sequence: TGTGCCAGCATCCCTATTAGCGGGAGGACCTACAATGAGCAGTTCTTC. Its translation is CASIPISGRTYNEQFF. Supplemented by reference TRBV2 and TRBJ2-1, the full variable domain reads EPEVTQTPSHQVTQMGQEVILRCVPISNHLYFYWYRQILGQKVEFLVSFYNNEISEKSEIFDDQFSVERPDGSNFTLKIRSTKLEDSAMYFCASIPISGRTYNEQFFGPGTRLTVL.

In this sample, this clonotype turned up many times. The CDR3 spells CASSGVQETQYF. CDR3 coding DNA: TGCGCCAGCAGCGGAGTACAAGAGACCCAGTACTTC. The chain has TRBV5-1 and TRBJ2-5, with no clear D. From germline, CDR1 is SGHRS and CDR2 YFSETQ. The V end lost 4 bases, the J end lost 2 bases, and 6 bases lay between the germline ends. CDR3 size: 12 residues.

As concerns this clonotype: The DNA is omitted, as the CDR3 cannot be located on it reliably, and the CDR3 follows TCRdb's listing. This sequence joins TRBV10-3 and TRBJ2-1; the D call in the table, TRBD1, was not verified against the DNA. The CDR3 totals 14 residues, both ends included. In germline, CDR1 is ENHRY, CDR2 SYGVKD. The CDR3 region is CAIDRDNFGNEQFF.

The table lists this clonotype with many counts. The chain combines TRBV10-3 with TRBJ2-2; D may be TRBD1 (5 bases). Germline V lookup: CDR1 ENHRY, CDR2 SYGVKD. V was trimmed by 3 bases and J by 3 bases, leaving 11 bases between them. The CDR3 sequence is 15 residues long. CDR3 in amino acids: CAISDRQSDTGELFF. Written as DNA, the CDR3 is TGTGCCATCAGTGATAGACAGTCAGACACCGGGGAGCTGTTTTTT.

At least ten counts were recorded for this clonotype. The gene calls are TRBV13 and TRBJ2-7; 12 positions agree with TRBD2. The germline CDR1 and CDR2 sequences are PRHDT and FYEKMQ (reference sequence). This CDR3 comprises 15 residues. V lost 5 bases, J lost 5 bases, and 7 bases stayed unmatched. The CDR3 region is CASSPRLAGAHEQYF. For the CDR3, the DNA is TGTGCCAGCAGCCCAAGACTAGCGGGAGCCCACGAGCAGTACTTC.

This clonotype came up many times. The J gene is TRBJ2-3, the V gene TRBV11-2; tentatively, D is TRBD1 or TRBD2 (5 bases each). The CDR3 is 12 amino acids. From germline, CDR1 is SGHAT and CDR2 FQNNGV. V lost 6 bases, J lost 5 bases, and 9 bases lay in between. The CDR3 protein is CASSRGRDTQYF. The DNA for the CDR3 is TGTGCCAGCAGTCGGGGCCGAGATACGCAGTATTTT.

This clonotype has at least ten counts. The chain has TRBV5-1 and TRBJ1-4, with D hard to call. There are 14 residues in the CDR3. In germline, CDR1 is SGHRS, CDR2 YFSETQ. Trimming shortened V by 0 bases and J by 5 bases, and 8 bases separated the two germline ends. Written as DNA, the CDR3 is TGCGCCAGCAGCTTGGGGCAGGAGAATGAAAAACTGTTTTTT. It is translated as CASSLGQENEKLFF.

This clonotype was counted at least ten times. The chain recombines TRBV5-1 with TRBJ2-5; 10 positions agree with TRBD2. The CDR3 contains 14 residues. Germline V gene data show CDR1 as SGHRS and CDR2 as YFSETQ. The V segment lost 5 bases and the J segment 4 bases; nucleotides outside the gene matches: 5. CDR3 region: CASRLAGVSETQYF. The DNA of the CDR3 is TGCGCCAGCAGGCTAGCGGGGGTGTCAGAGACCCAGTACTTC. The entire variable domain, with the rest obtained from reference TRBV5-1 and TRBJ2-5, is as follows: KAGVTQTPRYLIKTRGQQVTLSCSPISGHRSVSWYQQTPGQGLQFLFEYFSETQRNKGNFPGRFSGRQFSNSRSEMNVSTLELGDSALYLCASRLAGVSETQYFGPGTRLLVL.

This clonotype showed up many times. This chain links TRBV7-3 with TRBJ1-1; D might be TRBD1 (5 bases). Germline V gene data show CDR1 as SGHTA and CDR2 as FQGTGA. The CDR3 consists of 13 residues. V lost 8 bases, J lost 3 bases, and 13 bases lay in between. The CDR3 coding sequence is TGTGCCAGCGGGCAGGGACGGGACACTGAAGCTTTCTTT. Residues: CASGQGRDTEAFF.

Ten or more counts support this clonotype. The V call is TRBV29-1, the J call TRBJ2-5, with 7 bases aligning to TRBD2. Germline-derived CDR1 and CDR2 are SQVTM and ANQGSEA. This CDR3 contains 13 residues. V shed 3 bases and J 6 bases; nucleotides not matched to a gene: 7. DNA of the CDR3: TGCAGCGTTGATGCGGGGGTTCAGAAGACCCAGTACTTC. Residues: CSVDAGVQKTQYF.

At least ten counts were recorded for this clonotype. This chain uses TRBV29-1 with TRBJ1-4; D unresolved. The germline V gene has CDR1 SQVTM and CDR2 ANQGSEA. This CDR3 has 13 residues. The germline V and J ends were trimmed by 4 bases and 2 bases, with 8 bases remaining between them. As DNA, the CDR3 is TGCAGCGTTGTAGACCCGACTAATGAAAAACTGTTTTTT. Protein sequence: CSVVDPTNEKLFF.

The CDR3 spells CASSGRVYNSPLHF. The DNA for the CDR3 is TGTGCCAGCAGTGGACGGGTATATAATTCACCCCTCCACTTT. The chain couples TRBV14 to TRBJ1-6, with D uncertain. This CDR3 region has 14 residues. V gave up 6 bases and J gave up 4 bases, with 10 bases separating them. Per germline, CDR1 SGHDN and CDR2 FVKESK. Combining the CDR3 with reference TRBV14 and TRBJ1-6 gives the whole variable domain EAGVTQFPSHSVIEKGQTVTLRCDPISGHDNLYWYRRVMGKEIKFLLHFVKESKQDESGMPNNRFLAERTGGTYSTLKVQPAELEDSGVYFCASSGRVYNSPLHFGNGTRLTVT.

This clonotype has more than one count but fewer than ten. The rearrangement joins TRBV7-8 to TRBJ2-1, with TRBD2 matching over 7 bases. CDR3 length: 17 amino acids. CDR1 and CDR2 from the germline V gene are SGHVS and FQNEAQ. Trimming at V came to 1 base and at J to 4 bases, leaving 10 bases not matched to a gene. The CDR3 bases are TGTGCCAGCAGCTTAGGACTAGCCCCAGCAGATTACAATGAGCAGTTCTTC. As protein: CASSLGLAPADYNEQFF.

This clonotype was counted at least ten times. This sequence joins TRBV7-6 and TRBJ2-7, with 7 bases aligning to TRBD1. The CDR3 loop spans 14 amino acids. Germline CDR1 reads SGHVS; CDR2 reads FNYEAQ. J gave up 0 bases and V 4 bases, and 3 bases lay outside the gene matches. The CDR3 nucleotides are TGTGCCAGCAGCTATTCAGGGGGCTCCTACGAGCAGTACTTC. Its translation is CASSYSGGSYEQYF.

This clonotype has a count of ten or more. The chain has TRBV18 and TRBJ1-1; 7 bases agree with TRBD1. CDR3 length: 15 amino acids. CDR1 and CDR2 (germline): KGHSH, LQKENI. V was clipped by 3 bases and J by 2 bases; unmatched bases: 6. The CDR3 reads CASSPYRDSNTEAFF. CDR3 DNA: TGTGCCAGCTCACCGTACCGGGACAGTAACACTGAAGCTTTCTTT.

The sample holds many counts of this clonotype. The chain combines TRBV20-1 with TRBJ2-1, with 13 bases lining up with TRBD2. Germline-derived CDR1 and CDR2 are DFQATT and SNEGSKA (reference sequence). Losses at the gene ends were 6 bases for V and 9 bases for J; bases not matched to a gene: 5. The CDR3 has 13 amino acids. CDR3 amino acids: CSAGLAGAGEQFF. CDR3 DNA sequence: TGCAGTGCCGGACTAGCGGGGGCGGGTGAGCAGTTCTTC.

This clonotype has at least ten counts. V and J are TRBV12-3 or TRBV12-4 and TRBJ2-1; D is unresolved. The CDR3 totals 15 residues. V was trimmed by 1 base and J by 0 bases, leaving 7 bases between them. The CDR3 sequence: CASSLDPYSYNEQFF. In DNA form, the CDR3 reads TGTGCCAGCAGTTTAGATCCTTACTCCTACAATGAGCAGTTCTTC.

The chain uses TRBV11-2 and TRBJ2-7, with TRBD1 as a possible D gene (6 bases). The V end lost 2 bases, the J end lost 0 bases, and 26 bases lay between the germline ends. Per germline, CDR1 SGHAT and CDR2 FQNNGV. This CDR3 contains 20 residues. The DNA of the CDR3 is TGTGCCAGCAGCTTAAGGATTAGGGACACTCGTCCTAATCCCTCCTACGAGCAGTACTTC. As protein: CASSLRIRDTRPNPSYEQYF.

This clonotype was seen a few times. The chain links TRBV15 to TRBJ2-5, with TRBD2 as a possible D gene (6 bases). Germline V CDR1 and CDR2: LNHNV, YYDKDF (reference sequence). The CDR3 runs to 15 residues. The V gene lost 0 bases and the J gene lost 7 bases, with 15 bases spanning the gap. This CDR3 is CATSRERGPQWTQYF. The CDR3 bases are TGTGCCACCAGCAGAGAGCGGGGTCCCCAATGGACCCAGTACTTC. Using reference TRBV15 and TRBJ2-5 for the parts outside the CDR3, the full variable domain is DAMVIQNPRYQVTQFGKPVTLSCSQTLNHNVMYWYQQKSSQAPKLLFHYYDKDFNNEADTPDNFQSRRPNTSFCFLDIRSPGLGDTAMYLCATSRERGPQWTQYFGPGTRLLVL.

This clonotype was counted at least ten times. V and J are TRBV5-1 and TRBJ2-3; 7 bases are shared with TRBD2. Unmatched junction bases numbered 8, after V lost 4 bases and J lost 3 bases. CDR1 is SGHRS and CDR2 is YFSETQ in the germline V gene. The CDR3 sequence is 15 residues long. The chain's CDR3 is CASSGKAGSTDTQYF. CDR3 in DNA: TGCGCCAGCAGCGGAAAAGCGGGGAGTACAGATACGCAGTATTTT. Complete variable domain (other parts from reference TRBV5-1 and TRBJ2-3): KAGVTQTPRYLIKTRGQQVTLSCSPISGHRSVSWYQQTPGQGLQFLFEYFSETQRNKGNFPGRFSGRQFSNSRSEMNVSTLELGDSALYLCASSGKAGSTDTQYFGPGTRLTVL.

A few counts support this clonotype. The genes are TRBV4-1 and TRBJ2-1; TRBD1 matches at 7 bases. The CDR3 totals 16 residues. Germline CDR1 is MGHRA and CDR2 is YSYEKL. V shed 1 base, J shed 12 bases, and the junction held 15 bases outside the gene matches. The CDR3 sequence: CASSQAAQGVASGQFF. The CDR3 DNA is TGCGCCAGCAGCCAAGCGGCGCAGGGGGTCGCATCTGGGCAGTTCTTC.

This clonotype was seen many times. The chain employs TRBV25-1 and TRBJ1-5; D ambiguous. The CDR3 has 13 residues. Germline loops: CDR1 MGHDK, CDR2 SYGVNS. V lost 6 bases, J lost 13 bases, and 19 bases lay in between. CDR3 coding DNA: TGTGCCAGCAGATGGCAGGCCCCGAGTAGGCAGCATTTT. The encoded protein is CASRWQAPSRQHF.

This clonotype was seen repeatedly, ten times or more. The CDR3: CASRNQSSYEQYF. As DNA, the CDR3 is TGTGCCAGCAGGAACCAGAGCTCCTACGAGCAGTACTTC. The chain uses TRBV25-1 and TRBJ2-7; D is unclear. The V end was cut by 6 bases, the J end by 0 bases, with 9 bases between. CDR3 size: 13 residues. CDR1 is MGHDK and CDR2 is SYGVNS in the germline V gene.

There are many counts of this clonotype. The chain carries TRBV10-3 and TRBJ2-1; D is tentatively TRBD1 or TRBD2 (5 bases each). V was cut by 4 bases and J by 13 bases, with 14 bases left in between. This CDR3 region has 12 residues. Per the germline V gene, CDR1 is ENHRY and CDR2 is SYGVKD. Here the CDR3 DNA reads TGTGCCATCAGTGGTGCCGGGACGGGACAGTTCTTC. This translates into CAISGAGTGQFF.

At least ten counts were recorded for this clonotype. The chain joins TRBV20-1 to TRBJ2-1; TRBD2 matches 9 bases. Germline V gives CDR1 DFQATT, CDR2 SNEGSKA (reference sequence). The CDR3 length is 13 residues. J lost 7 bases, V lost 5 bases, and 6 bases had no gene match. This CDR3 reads CSAHGGRGNEQFF. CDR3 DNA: TGCAGTGCTCACGGCGGGAGGGGGAATGAGCAGTTCTTC.

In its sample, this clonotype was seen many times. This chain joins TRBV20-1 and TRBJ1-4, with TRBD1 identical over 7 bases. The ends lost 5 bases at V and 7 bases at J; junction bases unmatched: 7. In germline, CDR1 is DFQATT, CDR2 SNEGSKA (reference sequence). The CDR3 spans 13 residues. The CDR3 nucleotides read TGCAGTGCTGGGACAGTTTTCGGTGAAAAACTGTTTTTT. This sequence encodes CSAGTVFGEKLFF.

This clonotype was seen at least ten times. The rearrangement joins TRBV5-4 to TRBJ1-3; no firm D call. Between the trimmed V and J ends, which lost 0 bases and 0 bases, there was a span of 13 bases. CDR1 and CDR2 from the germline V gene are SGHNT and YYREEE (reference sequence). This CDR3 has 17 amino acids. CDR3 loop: CASSLGVGGFSGNTIYF. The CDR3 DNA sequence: TGTGCCAGCAGCTTGGGTGTGGGCGGATTCTCTGGAAACACCATATATTTT.